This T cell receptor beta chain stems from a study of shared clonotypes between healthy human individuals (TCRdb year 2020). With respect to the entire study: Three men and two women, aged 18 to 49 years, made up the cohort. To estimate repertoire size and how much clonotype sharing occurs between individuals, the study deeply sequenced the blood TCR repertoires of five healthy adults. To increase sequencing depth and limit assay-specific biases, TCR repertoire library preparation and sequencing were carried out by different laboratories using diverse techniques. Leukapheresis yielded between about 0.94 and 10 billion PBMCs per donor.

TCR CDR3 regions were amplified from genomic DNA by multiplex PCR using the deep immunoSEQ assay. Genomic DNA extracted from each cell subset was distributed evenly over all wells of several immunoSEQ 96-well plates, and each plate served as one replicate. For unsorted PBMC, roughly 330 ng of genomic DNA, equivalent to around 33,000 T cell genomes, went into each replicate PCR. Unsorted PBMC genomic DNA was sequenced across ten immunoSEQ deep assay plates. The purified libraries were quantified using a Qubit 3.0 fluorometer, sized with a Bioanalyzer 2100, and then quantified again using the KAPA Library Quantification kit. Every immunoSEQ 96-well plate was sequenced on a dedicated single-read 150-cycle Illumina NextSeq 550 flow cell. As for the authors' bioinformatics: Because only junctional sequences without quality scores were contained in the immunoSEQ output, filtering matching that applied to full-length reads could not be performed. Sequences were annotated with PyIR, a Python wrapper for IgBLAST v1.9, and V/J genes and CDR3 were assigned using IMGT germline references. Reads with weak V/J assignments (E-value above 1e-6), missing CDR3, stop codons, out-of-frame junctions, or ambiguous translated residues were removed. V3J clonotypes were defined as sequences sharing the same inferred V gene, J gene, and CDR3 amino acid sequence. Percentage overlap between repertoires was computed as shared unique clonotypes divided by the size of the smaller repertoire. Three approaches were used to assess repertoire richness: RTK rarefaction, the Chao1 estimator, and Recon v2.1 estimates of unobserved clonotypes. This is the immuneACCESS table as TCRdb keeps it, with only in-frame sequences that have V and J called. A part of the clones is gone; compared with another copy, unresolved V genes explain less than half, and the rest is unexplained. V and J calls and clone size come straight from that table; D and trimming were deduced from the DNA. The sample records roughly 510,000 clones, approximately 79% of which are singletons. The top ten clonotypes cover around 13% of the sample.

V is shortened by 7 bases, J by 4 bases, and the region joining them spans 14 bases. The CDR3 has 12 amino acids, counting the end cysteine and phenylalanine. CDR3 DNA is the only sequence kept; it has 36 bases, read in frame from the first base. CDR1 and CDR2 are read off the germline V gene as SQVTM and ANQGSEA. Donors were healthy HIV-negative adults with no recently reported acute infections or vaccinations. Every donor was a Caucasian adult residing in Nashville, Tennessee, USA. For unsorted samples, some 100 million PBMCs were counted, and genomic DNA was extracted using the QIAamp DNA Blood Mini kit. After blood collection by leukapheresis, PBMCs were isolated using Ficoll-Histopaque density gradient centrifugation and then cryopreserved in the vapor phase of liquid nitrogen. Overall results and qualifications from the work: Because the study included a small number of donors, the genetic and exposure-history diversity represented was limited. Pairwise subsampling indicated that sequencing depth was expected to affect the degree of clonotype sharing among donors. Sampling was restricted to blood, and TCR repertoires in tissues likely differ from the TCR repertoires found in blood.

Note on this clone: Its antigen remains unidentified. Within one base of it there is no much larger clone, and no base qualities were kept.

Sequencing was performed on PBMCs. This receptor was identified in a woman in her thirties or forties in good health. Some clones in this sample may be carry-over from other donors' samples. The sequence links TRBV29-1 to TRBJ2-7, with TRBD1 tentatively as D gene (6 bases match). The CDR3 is CSARTDLYEQYF. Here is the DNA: TGCAGCGCTCGGACAGACCTTTACGAGCAGTACTTC.